Below, 13 T cell receptor beta chains from the same sample are listed, as sequenced in a study of T cell responses to AZD1222 COVID-19 vaccine. Assay used: immunoSEQ multiplex PCR; TCRdb lists only in-frame clones, some missing. The table shows some 150,000 clones, with 75% to 95% occurring only once. The sample in question was peripheral blood, obtained on day 0 of AZD1222 vaccination. The source is an adult in good health.

This rearrangement joins TRBV5-4 to TRBJ2-2; TRBD1 or TRBD2 may be the D gene (5 bases each). CDR3 size: 14 residues. Trimming left V 5 bases short and J 10 bases short, with 18 bases between. Germline values: CDR1 SGHNT, CDR2 YYREEE (reference sequence). The CDR3 loop is CASRSGPLGVELFF. The CDR3 region has the DNA TGTGCCAGCAGGTCGGGACCCCTCGGGGTGGAGCTGTTTTTT.

This clone came up once. This rearrangement joins TRBV6-5 to TRBJ1-6; D is unresolved. Germline V lookup: CDR1 MNHEY, CDR2 SVGAGI. V was trimmed by 6 bases and J by 0 bases, leaving 6 bases between them. The CDR3 has 14 residues. CDR3 loop: CASRRYSYNSPLHF. CDR3 DNA: TGTGCCAGCAGAAGGTACTCCTATAATTCACCCCTCCACTTT.

This clone came up a few times. The chain employs TRBV6-5 and TRBJ1-4; tentatively, D is TRBD1 (5 bases). In germline, CDR1 is MNHEY, CDR2 SVGAGI. This CDR3 region has 15 residues. V lost 6 bases and J 8 bases, leaving 19 bases between the germline ends. CDR3 sequence reads: CASRTGSLGEEKLFF. CDR3 coding DNA: TGTGCCAGCAGGACCGGGTCCCTAGGGGAAGAAAAACTGTTTTTT.

The J gene is TRBJ2-7, the V gene TRBV28; D possibly corresponds to TRBD1 (6 bases). CDR3 length: 15 residues. Germline CDR1 is MDHEN and CDR2 is SYDVKM. Trimming left V 2 bases short and J 1 base short, with 12 bases between. Here the CDR3 reads CASSLPPGTSYEQYF. The CDR3 DNA reads as TGTGCCAGCAGTTTACCACCAGGGACATCCTACGAGCAGTACTTC.

A single count supports this clone. The rearrangement joins TRBV11-2 to TRBJ1-1; TRBD1 might be the D (6 bases). This CDR3 spans 15 amino acids. Germline lookup yields CDR1 SGHAT and CDR2 FQNNGV. The V gene lost 5 bases and the J gene lost 5 bases, with 18 bases spanning the gap. The CDR3 sequence: CASSPLVGAGTEAFF. The CDR3 nucleotides read TGTGCCAGCAGCCCCCTGGTGGGGGCAGGTACTGAAGCTTTCTTT.

The chain joins TRBV2 to TRBJ2-3, with 12 bases lining up with TRBD2. J lost 1 base, V lost 7 bases, and 12 bases had no gene match. Germline CDR1 reads SNHLY; CDR2 reads FYNNEI. The CDR3 runs to 18 residues. CDR3 in DNA: TGTGCCAGCAAAATAACTAGCGGGGGGTACCCTCGCACAGATACGCAGTATTTT. Its translation is CASKITSGGYPRTDTQYF.

The gene calls are TRBV6-5 and TRBJ1-2, with D unclear. Trimming stripped 6 bases from V and 6 bases from J, with 14 bases between. The CDR3 extends over 13 amino acids. Per germline, CDR1 MNHEY and CDR2 SVGAGI. CDR3: CASRTPNAHGYTF. The CDR3 bases are TGTGCCAGCAGAACCCCCAACGCCCATGGCTACACCTTC.

CDR3 amino acids: CASSEGGAGGNYGYTF. The CDR3 DNA is TGTGCCAGCAGTGAAGGGGGGGCAGGTGGCAACTATGGCTACACCTTC. The J gene is TRBJ1-2, the V gene TRBV6-1, with D possibly being TRBD1 (6 bases). This CDR3 has 16 residues. Germline loops: CDR1 MNHNS, CDR2 SASEGT. V was clipped by 1 base and J by 2 bases, with 14 bases between them.

The rearrangement joins TRBV9 to TRBJ2-1; 10 nucleotides line up with TRBD2. Trimming removed 4 bases from V and 5 bases from J; junction bases left unmatched: 12. Per the germline V gene, CDR1 is SGDLS and CDR2 is YYNGEE. The CDR3 has 17 residues. CDR3 loop: CASSTRTSGPLHNEQFF. In DNA form, the CDR3 reads TGTGCCAGCAGCACACGGACTAGCGGACCTCTACACAATGAGCAGTTCTTC. Based on the CDR3 plus reference TRBV9 and TRBJ2-1, the full variable domain is DSGVTQTPKHLITATGQRVTLRCSPRSGDLSVYWYQQSLDQGLQFLIQYYNGEERAKGNILERFSAQQFPDLHSELNLSSLELGDSALYFCASSTRTSGPLHNEQFFGPGTRLTVL.

The chain carries TRBV5-1 and TRBJ2-2; the match to TRBD2 covers 8 bases. This CDR3 region has 15 residues. The germline gives CDR1 SGHRS, CDR2 YFSETQ. With V trimmed by 1 base and J by 5 bases, 4 bases remained unmatched. This chain's CDR3 is CASSLSGTSTGELFF. The CDR3 coding sequence is TGCGCCAGCAGCTTGTCCGGGACTAGTACCGGGGAGCTGTTTTTT. The full variable domain, with the rest looked up from reference TRBV5-1 and TRBJ2-2, is KAGVTQTPRYLIKTRGQQVTLSCSPISGHRSVSWYQQTPGQGLQFLFEYFSETQRNKGNFPGRFSGRQFSNSRSEMNVSTLELGDSALYLCASSLSGTSTGELFFGEGSRLTVL.

CDR3 loop: CASSQTGTDPGNTIYF. CDR3 bases: TGCGCCAGCAGTCAAACCGGGACGGACCCTGGAAACACCATATATTTT. The V call is TRBV10-1, the J call TRBJ1-3; D possibly corresponds to TRBD1 (5 bases). The V gene's germline CDR1 is WNHNN and CDR2 SYGVQD (reference sequence). Trimming removed 5 bases from V and 2 bases from J, with 16 bases in between. The CDR3 sequence is 16 residues long.

This chain joins TRBV27 and TRBJ2-5; 13 bases are a match to TRBD2. Germline trimming cut 0 bases from V and 1 base from J; bases unmatched to any gene: 5. Germline CDR1 MNHEY, CDR2 SMNVEV (reference sequence). The CDR3 loop spans 18 amino acids. The chain's CDR3 is CASSLSRGLAGLQETQYF. The CDR3 nucleotides are TGTGCCAGCAGTTTATCGAGGGGACTAGCGGGGCTCCAAGAGACCCAGTACTTC.

The chain couples TRBV7-9 to TRBJ2-5; no reliable D call. Trimming shortened V by 5 bases and J by 2 bases, and 0 bases separated the two germline ends. Germline-derived CDR1 and CDR2 are SEHNR and FQNEAQ (reference sequence). This CDR3 has 10 residues. The CDR3 coding sequence is TGTGCCAGCAGCCAAGAGACCCAGTACTTC. It translates to CASSQETQYF.